This T cell receptor beta chain stems from a study of blood T cell repertoires in COVID-19. Across the whole study: Researchers got acute and convalescent COVID-19 samples from the United States, Italy and Spain. PBMCs, B-cell-depleted T cells, or T cells provided the cDNA or gDNA that made up the material.

This clone appeared a single time. This CDR3 has 15 residues. V dropped 4 bases and J dropped 3 bases, with 14 bases sitting between them. The germline V gene has CDR1 SGHAT and CDR2 FQNNGV. In the original processing: Cell counts per sample came from amplifying reference gene primers. TCRdb's table, derived via immunoSEQ multiplex PCR, lists solely in-frame clones and lacks some. The V and J calls and clone size come from that table; D and trimming were worked out from the DNA. The table has over 50,000 clones, approximately 85% seen once. This sequence joins TRBV11-2 and TRBJ2-3, with TRBD2 as a possible D gene (7 bases). The origin of this receptor is a human donor in a cohort sampled during active COVID-19. Specimen: peripheral blood. The CDR3 DNA follows: TGTGCCAGCAGCTGGGAAGGGGGGGTAACAGATACGCAGTATTTT. Encoded protein: CASSWEGGVTDTQYF.